The present T cell receptor beta chain was sequenced within a study of identical twins (dated by TCRdb to the mid-2010s). About the investigation overall: TCR alpha and beta repertoires from monozygotic twins, unrelated adults of various ages and cord blood were deep-sequenced to test whether fetal clonotypes persist. Replicate twin experiments were performed at different times using different library preparation protocols to rule out contamination.

The CDR3 starts with the cysteine, ends with the phenylalanine, and has 15 residues. The DNA shown is the 45-base CDR3, in frame from base 1. At the junction V is shortened by 0 bases and J by 2 bases; bases outside the gene matches: 3. Reading the germline V gene gives CDR1 MNHEY and CDR2 SVGAGI. All donors were healthy Caucasians. Three pairs of female monozygotic twins, all aged about 18 to 29 years, were included in the twin cohort. CD4+ and CD8+ T cell populations were isolated with positive isolation kits from Invitrogen. This clonotype has only a few counts. Its binding antigen is unknown. No base quality values were provided; no much bigger clone lies one nucleotide off. Summary of the overall study and its limitations: Compared with coincidental sharing between unrelated individuals, out-of-frame TCR alpha sequences shared between twins had an excess of sequences with low generation probability. Fewer insertions were carried by abundant cord blood beta clonotypes; a weaker similar trend was observed in young adult naive repertoires, while no such trend was observed in memory repertoires. Recombination models systematically underestimated out-of-frame TCR alpha sharing in monozygotic twins but agreed with sharing between unrelated individuals. Excess twin sharing in beta out-of-frame sequences was weaker because fewer shared sequences lowered the signal-to-noise ratio. Invariant T cells such as MAIT and iNKT could partly confound zero-insertion analyses, though diverse VJ usage argued against this for most clonotypes. Because the same donors could not be followed over many years, the conclusions relied on cross-sectional statistical analysis.

Preparation of the library involved 5' RACE. Data came from an Illumina HiSeq 2000. A universal primer binding site was introduced by template switching, and a unique molecular identifier was present in the final cDNA, enabling accurate counting of TCR cDNA molecules. First-strand cDNA for TCR alpha and beta chains was synthesized from specific primers in the conserved constant-segment region. To control for contamination, each cDNA library was double barcoded with a SMART-Mk sample barcode plus Illumina barcodes. TruSeq adapter sequences along with Illumina sample barcodes were introduced in two successive PCR steps. Sequencing of the TCR alpha and beta cDNA libraries was done on the Illumina HiSeq platform using custom primers. Regarding the original processing steps: MiGEC processed the raw reads to extract unique molecular identifiers, while MiXCR was used to determine the CDR3 positions. For each individual, recombination models were inferred using an EM algorithm with the repgenHMM and IGoR tools. The analysis of shared clonotypes was done with the tcR package in R, with sharing normalized by the product of cloneset sizes. Out-of-frame nonproductive sequences were analyzed to study raw recombination free of thymic and clonal selection effects. Clones were called with MiXCR by TCRdb after fastp trimmed the public reads at Q25, and only in-frame beta chains were retained. For every CDR3 protein sequence, its rows merge into one entry that carries the most common genes and DNA. These V and J calls derive from TCRdb rather than the authors' analysis. The sample table holds around 340,000 distinct CDR3 sequences, of which around an eighth were seen once. The top ten clones comprise around 7.2% of the sample.

These same records also appear under a second study, on yellow fever vaccine responses in identical twins. The second study also describes: According to the authors, in identical twins the way T cells responded to vaccination appeared partly convergent and partly personalized. In the study, vaccine-responding T cell clones were precisely tracked in identical twins.

Recombination linked TRBV6-5 to TRBJ1-1, with TRBD1 identical over 7 junction bases. The origin of this receptor is a woman between 18 and 30 years old in good health. Sample: CD8+ T cells sorted from blood. This receptor has the CDR3 CASSYSGTANTEAFF. Here is the DNA: TGTGCCAGCAGTTACTCGGGGACAGCCAACACTGAAGCTTTCTTT.